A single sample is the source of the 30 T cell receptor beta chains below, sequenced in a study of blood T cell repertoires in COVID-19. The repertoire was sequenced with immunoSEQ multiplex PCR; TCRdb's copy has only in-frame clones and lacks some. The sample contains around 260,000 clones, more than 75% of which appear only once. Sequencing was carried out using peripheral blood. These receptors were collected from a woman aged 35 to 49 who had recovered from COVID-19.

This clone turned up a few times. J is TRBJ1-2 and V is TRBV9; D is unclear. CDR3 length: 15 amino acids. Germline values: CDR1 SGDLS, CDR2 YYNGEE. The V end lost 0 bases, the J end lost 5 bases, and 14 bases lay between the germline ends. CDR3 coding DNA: TGTGCCAGCAGCGTAGATCCAGATCCGGGGTATGGCTACACCTTC. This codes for CASSVDPDPGYGYTF.

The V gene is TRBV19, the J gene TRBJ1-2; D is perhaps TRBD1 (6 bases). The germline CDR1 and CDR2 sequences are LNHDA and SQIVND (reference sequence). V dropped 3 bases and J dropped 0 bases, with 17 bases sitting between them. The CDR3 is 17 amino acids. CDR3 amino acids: CASSIGDTQLANYGYTF. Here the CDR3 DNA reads TGTGCCAGTAGTATTGGGGACACCCAGTTAGCTAACTATGGCTACACCTTC.

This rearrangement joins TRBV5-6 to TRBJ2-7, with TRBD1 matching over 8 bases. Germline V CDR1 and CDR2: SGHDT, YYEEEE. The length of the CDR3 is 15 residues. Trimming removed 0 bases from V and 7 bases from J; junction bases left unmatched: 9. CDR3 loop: CASSLGAGGFREQYF. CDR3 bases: TGTGCCAGCAGCTTGGGGGCAGGGGGCTTTAGGGAGCAGTACTTC.

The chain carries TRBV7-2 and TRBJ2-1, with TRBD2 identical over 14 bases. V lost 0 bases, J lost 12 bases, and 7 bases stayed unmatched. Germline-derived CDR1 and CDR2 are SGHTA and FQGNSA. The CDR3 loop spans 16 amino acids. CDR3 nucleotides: TGTGCCAGCAGCTTAGCGTGGGGACTAGCGGGGGTGGGGCAGTTCTTC. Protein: CASSLAWGLAGVGQFF. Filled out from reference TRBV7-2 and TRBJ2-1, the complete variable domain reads GAGVSQSPSNKVTEKGKDVELRCDPISGHTALYWYRQSLGQGLEFLIYFQGNSAPDKSGLPSDRFSAERTGGSVSTLTIQRTQQEDSAVYLCASSLAWGLAGVGQFFGPGTRLTVL.

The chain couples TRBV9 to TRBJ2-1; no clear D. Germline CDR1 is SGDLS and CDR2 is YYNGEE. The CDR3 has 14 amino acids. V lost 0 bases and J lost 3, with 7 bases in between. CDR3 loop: CASSVATGYNEQFF. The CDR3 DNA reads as TGTGCCAGCAGCGTAGCTACTGGCTACAATGAGCAGTTCTTC.

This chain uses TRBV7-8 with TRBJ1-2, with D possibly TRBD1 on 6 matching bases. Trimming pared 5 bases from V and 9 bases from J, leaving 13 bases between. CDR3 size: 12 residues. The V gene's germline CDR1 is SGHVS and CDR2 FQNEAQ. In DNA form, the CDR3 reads TGTGCCAGCAGCCGGACAGATTTCCGCTACACCTTC. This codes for CASSRTDFRYTF.

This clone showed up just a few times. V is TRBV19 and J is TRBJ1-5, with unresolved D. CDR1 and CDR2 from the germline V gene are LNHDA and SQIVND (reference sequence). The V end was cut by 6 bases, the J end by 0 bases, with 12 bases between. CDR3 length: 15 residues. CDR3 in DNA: TGTGCCAGTAGATACGAGGGCTATAGCAATCAGCCCCAGCATTTT. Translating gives CASRYEGYSNQPQHF.

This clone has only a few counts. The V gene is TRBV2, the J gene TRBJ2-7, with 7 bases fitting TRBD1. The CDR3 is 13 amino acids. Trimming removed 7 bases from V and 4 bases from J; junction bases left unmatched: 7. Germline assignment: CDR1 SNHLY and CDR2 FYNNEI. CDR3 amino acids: CASTGQVLYEQYF. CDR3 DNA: TGTGCCAGCACCGGACAGGTTTTGTACGAGCAGTACTTC.

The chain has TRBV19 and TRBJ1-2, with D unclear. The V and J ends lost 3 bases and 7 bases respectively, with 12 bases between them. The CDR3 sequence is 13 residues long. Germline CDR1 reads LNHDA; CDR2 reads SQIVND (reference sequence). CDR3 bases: TGTGCCAGTAGTATTGGCGGATTTGTTGGCTACACCTTC. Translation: CASSIGGFVGYTF. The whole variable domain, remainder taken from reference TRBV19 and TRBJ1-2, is DGGITQSPKYLFRKEGQNVTLSCEQNLNHDAMYWYRQDPGQGLRLIYYSQIVNDFQKGDIAEGYSVSREKKESFPLTVTSAQKNPTAFYLCASSIGGFVGYTFGSGTRLTVV.

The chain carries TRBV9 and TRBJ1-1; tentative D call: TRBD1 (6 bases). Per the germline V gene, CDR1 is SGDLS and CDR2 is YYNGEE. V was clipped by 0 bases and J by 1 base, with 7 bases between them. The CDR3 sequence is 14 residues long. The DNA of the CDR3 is TGTGCCAGCAGCGTAGAGGGGGAGAACACTGAAGCTTTCTTT. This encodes CASSVEGENTEAFF. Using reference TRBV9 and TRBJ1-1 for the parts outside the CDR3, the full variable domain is DSGVTQTPKHLITATGQRVTLRCSPRSGDLSVYWYQQSLDQGLQFLIQYYNGEERAKGNILERFSAQQFPDLHSELNLSSLELGDSALYFCASSVEGENTEAFFGQGTRLTVV.

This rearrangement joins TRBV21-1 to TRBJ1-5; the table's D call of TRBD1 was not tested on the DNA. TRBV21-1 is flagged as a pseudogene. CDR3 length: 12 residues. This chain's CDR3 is CASSTGVQPQHF. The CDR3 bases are TGTGCCAGCTCCACAGGGGTTCAGCCCCAGCATTTT.

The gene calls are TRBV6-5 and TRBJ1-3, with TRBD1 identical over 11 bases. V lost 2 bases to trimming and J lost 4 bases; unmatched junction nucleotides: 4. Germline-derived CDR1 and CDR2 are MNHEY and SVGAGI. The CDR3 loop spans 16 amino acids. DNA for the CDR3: TGTGCCAGCAGTTACATGGACAGGGGGCCAGGAAACACCATATATTTT. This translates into CASSYMDRGPGNTIYF.

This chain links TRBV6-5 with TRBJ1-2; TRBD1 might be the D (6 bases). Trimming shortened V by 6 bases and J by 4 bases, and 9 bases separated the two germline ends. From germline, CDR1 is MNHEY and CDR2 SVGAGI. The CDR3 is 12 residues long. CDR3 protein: CASRADSYGYTF. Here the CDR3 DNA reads TGTGCCAGCAGGGCGGACAGCTATGGCTACACCTTC.

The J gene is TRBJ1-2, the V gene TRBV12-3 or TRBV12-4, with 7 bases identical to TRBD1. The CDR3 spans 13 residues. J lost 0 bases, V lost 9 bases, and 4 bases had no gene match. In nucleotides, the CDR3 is TGTGCCAGTAGGGACAGATCTAACTATGGCTACACCTTC. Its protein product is CASRDRSNYGYTF.

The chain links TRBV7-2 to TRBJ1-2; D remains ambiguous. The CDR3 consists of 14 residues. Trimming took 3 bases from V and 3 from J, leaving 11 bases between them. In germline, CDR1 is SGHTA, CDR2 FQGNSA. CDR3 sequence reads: CASSLSWRDYGYTF. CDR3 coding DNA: TGTGCCAGCAGCTTGTCGTGGAGGGACTATGGCTACACCTTC.

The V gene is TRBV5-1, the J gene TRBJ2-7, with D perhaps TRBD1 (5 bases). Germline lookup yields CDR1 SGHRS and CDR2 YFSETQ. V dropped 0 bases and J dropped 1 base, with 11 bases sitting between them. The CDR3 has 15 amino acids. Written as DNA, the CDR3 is TGCGCCAGCAGCTTGGATGCAGGGCCTTCCTACGAGCAGTACTTC. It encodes CASSLDAGPSYEQYF. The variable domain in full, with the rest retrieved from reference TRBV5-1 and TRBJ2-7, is KAGVTQTPRYLIKTRGQQVTLSCSPISGHRSVSWYQQTPGQGLQFLFEYFSETQRNKGNFPGRFSGRQFSNSRSEMNVSTLELGDSALYLCASSLDAGPSYEQYFGPGTRLTVT.

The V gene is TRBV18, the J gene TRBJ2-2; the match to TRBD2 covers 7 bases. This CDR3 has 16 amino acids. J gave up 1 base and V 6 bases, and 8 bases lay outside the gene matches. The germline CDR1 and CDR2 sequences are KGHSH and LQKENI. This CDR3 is CASSPRAGVNTGELFF. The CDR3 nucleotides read TGTGCCAGCTCCCCCCGGGCGGGGGTGAACACCGGGGAGCTGTTTTTT.

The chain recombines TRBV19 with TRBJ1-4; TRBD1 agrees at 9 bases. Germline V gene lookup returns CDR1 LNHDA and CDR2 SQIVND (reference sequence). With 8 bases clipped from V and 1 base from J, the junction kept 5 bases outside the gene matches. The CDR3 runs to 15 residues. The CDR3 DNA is TGTGCCAGTGGGACAGGGAGGGAAACTAATGAAAAACTGTTTTTT. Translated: CASGTGRETNEKLFF.

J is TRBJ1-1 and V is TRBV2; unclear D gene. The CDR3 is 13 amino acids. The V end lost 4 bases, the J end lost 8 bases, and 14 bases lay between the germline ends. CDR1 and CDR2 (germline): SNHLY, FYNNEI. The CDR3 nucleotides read TGTGCCAGCAGTGCCCAGACTCGGGTGGAAGCTTTCTTT. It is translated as CASSAQTRVEAFF.

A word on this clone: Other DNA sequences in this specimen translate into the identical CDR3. The CDR3 protein is CAWSRGGETQYF. The CDR3, as DNA: TGTGCCTGGAGCCGGGGGGGGGAGACCCAGTACTTC. V usage is TRBV30 and J usage is TRBJ2-5; 8 nucleotides align to TRBD2. Trimming took 3 bases from V and 5 from J; bases not matched to a gene: 2. The germline gives CDR1 GTSNPN, CDR2 SVGIG (reference sequence). This CDR3 is 12 amino acids long.

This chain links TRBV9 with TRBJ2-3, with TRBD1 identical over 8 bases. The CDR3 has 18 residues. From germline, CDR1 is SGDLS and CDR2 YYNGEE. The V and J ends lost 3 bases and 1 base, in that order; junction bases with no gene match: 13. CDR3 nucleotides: TGTGCCAGCAGCGCTAATAAGAAGGACAGGGCTGGCACAGATACGCAGTATTTT. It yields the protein CASSANKKDRAGTDTQYF.

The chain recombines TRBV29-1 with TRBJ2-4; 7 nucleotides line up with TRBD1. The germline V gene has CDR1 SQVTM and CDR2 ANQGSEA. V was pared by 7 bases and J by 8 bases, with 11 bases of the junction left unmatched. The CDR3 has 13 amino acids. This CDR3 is CSARGYSGDIQYF. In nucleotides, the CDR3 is TGCAGCGCCAGGGGGTACTCCGGGGACATTCAGTACTTC.

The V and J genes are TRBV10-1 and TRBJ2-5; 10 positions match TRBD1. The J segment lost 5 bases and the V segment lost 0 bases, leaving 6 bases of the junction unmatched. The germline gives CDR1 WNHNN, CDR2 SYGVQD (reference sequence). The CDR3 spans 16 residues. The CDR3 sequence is CASSESKTGGWETQYF. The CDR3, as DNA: TGCGCCAGCAGTGAGTCGAAGACAGGGGGCTGGGAGACCCAGTACTTC.

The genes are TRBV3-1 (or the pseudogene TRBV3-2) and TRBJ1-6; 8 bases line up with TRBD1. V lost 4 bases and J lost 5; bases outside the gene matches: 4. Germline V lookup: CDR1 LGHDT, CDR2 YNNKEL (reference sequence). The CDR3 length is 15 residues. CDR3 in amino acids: CASSPRGQDNSPLHF. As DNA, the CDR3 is TGTGCCAGCAGCCCCCGGGGACAGGATAATTCACCCCTCCACTTT.

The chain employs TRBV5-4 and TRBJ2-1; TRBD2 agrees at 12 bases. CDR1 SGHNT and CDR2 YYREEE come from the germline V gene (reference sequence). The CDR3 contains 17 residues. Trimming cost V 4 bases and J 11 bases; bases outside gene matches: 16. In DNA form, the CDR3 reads TGTGCCAGCAGCACCCCCACCGAGACTAGCGGGGGTTCTAAGCAGTTCTTC. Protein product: CASSTPTETSGGSKQFF.

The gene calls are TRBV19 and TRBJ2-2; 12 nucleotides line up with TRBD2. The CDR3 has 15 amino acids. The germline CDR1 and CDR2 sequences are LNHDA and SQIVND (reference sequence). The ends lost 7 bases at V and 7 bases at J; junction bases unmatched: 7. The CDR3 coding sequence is TGTGCCAGTACCCCTAGCGGGGGGGCTTACGGGGAGCTGTTTTTT. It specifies CASTPSGGAYGELFF.

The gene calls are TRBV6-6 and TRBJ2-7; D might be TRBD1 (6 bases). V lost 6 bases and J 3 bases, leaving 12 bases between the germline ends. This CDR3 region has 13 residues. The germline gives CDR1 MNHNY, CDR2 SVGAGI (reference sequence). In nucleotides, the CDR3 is TGTGCCAGCAGATCGACAGGATACTACGAGCAGTACTTC. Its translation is CASRSTGYYEQYF.

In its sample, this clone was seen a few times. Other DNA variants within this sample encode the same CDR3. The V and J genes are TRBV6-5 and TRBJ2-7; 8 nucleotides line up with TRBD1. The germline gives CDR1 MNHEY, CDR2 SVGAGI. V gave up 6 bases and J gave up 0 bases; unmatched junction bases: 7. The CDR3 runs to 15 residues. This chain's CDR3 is CASRPGQGGSYEQYF. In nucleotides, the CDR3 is TGTGCCAGCAGGCCTGGACAGGGTGGCTCCTACGAGCAGTACTTC.

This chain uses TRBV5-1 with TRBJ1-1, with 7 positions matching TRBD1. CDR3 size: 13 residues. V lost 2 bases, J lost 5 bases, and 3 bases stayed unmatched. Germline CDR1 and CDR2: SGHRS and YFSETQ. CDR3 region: CASSLDRVTEAFF. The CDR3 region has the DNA TGCGCCAGCAGCTTAGACAGGGTAACTGAAGCTTTCTTT.

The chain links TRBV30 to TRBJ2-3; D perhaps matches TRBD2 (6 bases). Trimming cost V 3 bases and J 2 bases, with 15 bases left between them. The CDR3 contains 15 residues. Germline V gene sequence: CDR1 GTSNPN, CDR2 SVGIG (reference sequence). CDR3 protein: CAWSWRTTTTDTQYF. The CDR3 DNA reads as TGTGCCTGGAGCTGGCGGACTACCACCACAGATACGCAGTATTTT.